This TCR beta chain came from a study of spatial heterogeneity in lung cancer. In the study overall: TCR and UMI combinations that were unique each appeared, on average, more than ten times in raw reads.

Trimming removed 4 bases at V and 2 bases at J, with 14 bases between. CDR3 size: 14 residues. CDR1 is DFQATT and CDR2 is SNEGSKA in the germline V gene (reference sequence). Indicated time point: sample taken at primary tumor resection. Patients with untreated early-stage non-small cell lung cancer, numbering 55 to 80, were the donors. Sequencing was performed on whole RNA extracted from tumor and nontumor lung tissue, or from frozen PBMC, and the material was left unsorted. TCR cDNA molecules each carried a unique molecular identifier. TCRdb processed the 5' RACE reads anew with MiXCR; each CDR3 protein has one entry. The repertoire holds about 42,000 distinct CDR3 sequences, with nearly 7% as singletons. This clonotype was seen at least ten times.

The chain uses TRBV20-1 and TRBJ1-1; tentative D call: TRBD1 (6 bases). This specimen was PBMCs, taken at surgery. The sequence came from a female donor with early-stage non-small cell lung cancer. CDR3 in DNA: TGCAGTGCTATAGGCGACAGGTCAAACACTGAAGCTTTCTTT. It encodes CSAIGDRSNTEAFF.